The clone carrying this TCR beta chain came up a few times. Antigen specificity is unknown. This entry comes from a study of graft-versus-host responses after intestinal transplantation. Turning to the study itself: The transplants performed in recipients were multivisceral, liver-intestinal, or isolated intestinal. Uniformly, recipients were administered anti-thymocyte globulin induction with subsequent tacrolimus and steroids for two to three years.

TCRdb's copy holds only in-frame clones and misses some; the assay was immunoSEQ multiplex PCR. This sample carries about 70,000 clones, 90% of them seen once, and the ten largest clones take about 1.3%. General observations from the study: GvH clones were found in recipient marrow; some appeared first in ileum or blood.

Trimming took 0 bases from V and 6 from J; bases not matched to a gene: 11. The CDR3 contains 16 residues. Germline-derived CDR1 and CDR2 are PRHDT and FYEKMQ (reference sequence). The receptor was isolated from a human donor who received an intestinal transplant. The sample consisted of unstimulated CD8+ T cells sorted from spleen or lymph node cells, taken before intestinal transplant. V usage is TRBV13 and J usage is TRBJ2-7, with TRBD1 matching 7 bases. The CDR3: CASSLGADRVRIEQYF. Here the CDR3 DNA reads TGTGCCAGCAGCTTAGGTGCCGACAGGGTAAGGATCGAGCAGTACTTC. Together with reference TRBV13 and TRBJ2-7, the CDR3 gives the full variable domain: AAGVIQSPRHLIKEKRETATLKCYPIPRHDTVYWYQQGPGQDPQFLISFYEKMQSDKGSIPDRFSAQQFSDYHSELNMSSLELGDSALYFCASSLGADRVRIEQYFGPGTRLTVT.